The text below deals with one T cell receptor beta chain. These data are taken from a study of blood T cell repertoires in COVID-19. Repertoires were generated with immunoSEQ multiplex PCR, while TCRdb's copy carries only in-frame clones and drops some. Here the sample spans 120,000 to 150,000 clones, around 82% being singletons. From germline, CDR1 is LNHDA and CDR2 SQIVND (reference sequence). The CDR3 has 13 residues. The V and J ends lost 10 bases and 0 bases respectively, with 12 bases between them. Sequenced material: peripheral blood. The TCR comes from a human donor with acute or convalescent COVID-19. The donor label of this sample is uncertain. This chain connects TRBV19 to TRBJ1-1; D unclear. The CDR3 coding sequence is TGTGCCACCGAGAATGCCCTGAACACTGAAGCTTTCTTT. Translation gives CATENALNTEAFF.